This is a list of T cell receptor beta chains from one sample in a study of CD8+CD57+ T cells in acquired aplastic anemia. TCRdb called the reads again in MiXCR, with one record for every CDR3 protein. The data hold 150,000 to 200,000 distinct CDR3 sequences, with just under 50% observed a single time. The sample was sorted CD4+, CD8+, or CD8+CD57+ T cells (not recorded which) from PBMCs. Receptors were obtained from a human donor with aplastic anemia. Each CDR3 is given with its conserved first and last residue. A D gene is named only where the DNA matches it firmly. Some rows mark clone size as missing; the rest say once, few, many or name a class of expanded clone.

DNA	CDR3	V	J	size	D
TGCAGTGCTACCCCTTCCGACCTTCGTTTAATGGAGCAGTACTTC	CSATPSDLRLMEQYF	TRBV20-1	TRBJ2-7	.	.
TGTGCCAGCAGCTGGGGGGGGCAAGAGACCCAGTACTTC	CASSWGGQETQYF	TRBV2	TRBJ2-5	.	TRBD2
TGTGCCATCAAGCCTAGCTCCTACGAGCAGTACTTC	CAIKPSSYEQYF	TRBV10-3	TRBJ2-7	few	.
TGTGCCACCAGTCCCCAGTGGAACACCGGGGAGCTGTTTTTT	CATSPQWNTGELFF	TRBV24-1	TRBJ2-2	.	.
TGTGCCATCAGTAAACGCCCTCAGGTCACCGGGGAGCTGTTTTTT	CAISKRPQVTGELFF	TRBV10-3	TRBJ2-2	once	.
TGTGCCTGGAGTGGTATGGAGACCCAGTACTTC	CAWSGMETQYF	TRBV30	TRBJ2-5	many	.
TGCAGTGCTCGGGGACAGGGAAACTATGGCTACACCTTC	CSARGQGNYGYTF	TRBV20-1	TRBJ1-2	many	TRBD1
TGTGCCAGCAGTGTGACTCCTTCCTACGAGCAGTACTTC	CASSVTPSYEQYF	TRBV25-1	TRBJ2-7	many	.
TGTGCCGGACAGGGGAATGAGCAGTTCTTC	CAGQGNEQFF	TRBV2	TRBJ2-1	once	TRBD1
TGTGCCAGCAGCCGGTCCGGAGGACAGAGATACGAGCAGTACTTC	CASSRSGGQRYEQYF	TRBV14	TRBJ2-7	once	.
TGCAGTGCTAGAGGATCTCTGACTGGAAACACCATATATTTT	CSARGSLTGNTIYF	TRBV20-1	TRBJ1-3	many	.
TGTGCCAGCAGCTTAATCCGGGGCTCTGAAGCTTTCTTT	CASSLIRGSEAFF	TRBV7-3	TRBJ1-1	many	.
TGTGCCAGCACACCGCGGGGGTACACAGATACGCAGTATTTT	CASTPRGYTDTQYF	TRBV24-1	TRBJ2-3	once	TRBD2
TGTGCCACCAGCGTAGCGGGAGGAGATACGCAGTATTTT	CATSVAGGDTQYF	TRBV24-1	TRBJ2-3	.	TRBD2
TGTGCCAGCAGCCATTCGGGCGGAAACAATGAGCAGTTCTTC	CASSHSGGNNEQFF	TRBV25-1	TRBJ2-1	few	.
TGTGCCAGCAGCCCTAACCACCGCTCTGGGGCCAACGTCCTGACTTTC	CASSPNHRSGANVLTF	TRBV11-1	TRBJ2-6	.	.
TGTGCCTGCATCATGGACAGGGCCACCTACGGGCAGTACTTC	CACIMDRATYGQYF	TRBV25-1	TRBJ2-7	.	TRBD1
TGTGCCAGCAGTTTCCCGGGGGGAACGGGAGAGACCCAGTACTTC	CASSFPGGTGETQYF	TRBV12-3/TRBV12-4	TRBJ2-5	many	TRBD2
TGTGCCACCAGCAGCTTAGTAAGCGGGAGTTTTGAGCAGTTCTTC	CATSSLVSGSFEQFF	TRBV15	TRBJ2-1	.	TRBD2
TGTGCCAGCAGCGTAGCCGGTTCACCCCTCCACTTT	CASSVAGSPLHF	TRBV9	TRBJ1-6	many	.
TGCAGCGTTGGCGGGACAGTTTACAATGAGCAGTTCTTC	CSVGGTVYNEQFF	TRBV29-1	TRBJ2-1	.	.
TGTGCCACCAGCGGGCCCGGACAGGGGGCTGGGGGTGAGCAGTTCTTC	CATSGPGQGAGGEQFF	TRBV15	TRBJ2-1	once	TRBD1
TGCAGTGCCTTTGTTCCGGGGGAGCAGTACTTC	CSAFVPGEQYF	TRBV20-1	TRBJ2-7	few	.
TGCGCCAGCAGCCAAACCGGGAAAGGAGGGGATACGCAGTATTTT	CASSQTGKGGDTQYF	TRBV4-3	TRBJ2-3	.	.
TGTGCCACCAGCGACAGGTCGAGCTATGGCTACACCTTC	CATSDRSSYGYTF	TRBV15	TRBJ1-2	.	.
TGTGCCACCAGTGACCCGACTAGCGCCACCGACACCGGGGAGCTGTTTTTT	CATSDPTSATDTGELFF	TRBV24-1	TRBJ2-2	.	TRBD2
TGTGCCAGCAGCCGCATCTCACAGGGTTCCCATGAATGGGAGACCCAGTACTTC	CASSRISQGSHEWETQYF	TRBV14	TRBJ2-5	many	.
TGCAGTGCTAGTAAAGCGGGAGACAGGGTGGCGGGAGATACGCAGTATTTT	CSASKAGDRVAGDTQYF	TRBV20-1	TRBJ2-3	many	.
TGCAGTGCTGCCCCGGCTAGCGGGAGATCGCCGTCGCAGTATTTT	CSAAPASGRSPSQYF	TRBV20-1	TRBJ2-3	.	TRBD2
TGTGCCAGCAGCGGGGACAGGGTGGGGGTCCAGTACTTC	CASSGDRVGVQYF	TRBV6-5	TRBJ2-5	many	TRBD1
TGCGCCAGCAGCTCCCTGGATCGGAGAGGCGAGCAGTACTTC	CASSSLDRRGEQYF	TRBV5-1	TRBJ2-7	many	.
TGTGCCACCAGTGATTTTTCCGAGACAGGGGGTTATGGCTACACCTTC	CATSDFSETGGYGYTF	TRBV24-1	TRBJ1-2	.	TRBD1
TGTGCCAGCGAGAATCAGGGGGAGAATTCACCCCTCCACTTT	CASENQGENSPLHF	TRBV25-1	TRBJ1-6	many	TRBD1
TGTGCCACCAGCAGAGATTTGGGACAGGGGTCCTACGAGCAGTACTTC	CATSRDLGQGSYEQYF	TRBV15	TRBJ2-7	many	TRBD1
TGTGCCAGCAGCACCTCGGGACAGGCCTATGGCTACACCTTC	CASSTSGQAYGYTF	TRBV28	TRBJ1-2	few	TRBD1
TGCGCCAGCCTGGGGGACAGCTCGGGGGCCAACGTCCTGACTTTC	CASLGDSSGANVLTF	TRBV10-1	TRBJ2-6	many	TRBD1
TGTGCCATCAGCTCGACAGGGAGGGGTGGCTACACCTTC	CAISSTGRGGYTF	TRBV10-3	TRBJ1-2	many	TRBD1
TGCAGTGCTAGAGAGGGAACCTTAGGGACGCTGGGGTATGGCTACACCTTC	CSAREGTLGTLGYGYTF	TRBV20-1	TRBJ1-2	.	.
TGCAGTGCTATGGGGGTAAATGGGCCAGATACGCAGTATTTT	CSAMGVNGPDTQYF	TRBV20-1	TRBJ2-3	many	.
TGCAGTGCTAGTTGGTCCAGGTCGCTCACTGAAGCTTTCTTT	CSASWSRSLTEAFF	TRBV20-1	TRBJ1-1	once	.
TGTGCCAGCAGCATGACGACACGTGTCGAGCAGTACTTC	CASSMTTRVEQYF	TRBV5-4	TRBJ2-7	.	.
TGTGCCAGCAGCCCCGGACTAGCGGGAGGTCTCACCGGGGAGCTGTTTTTT	CASSPGLAGGLTGELFF	TRBV4-2	TRBJ2-2	many	TRBD2
TGCGCCAGCAGCTTGGGATTGGCAGGGAACACTGAAGCTTTCTTT	CASSLGLAGNTEAFF	TRBV5-1	TRBJ1-1	.	.
TGTGCCAGCAGCTCAAGGACAGGGGGAAACACCATATATTTT	CASSSRTGGNTIYF	TRBV5-5	TRBJ1-3	many	TRBD1
TGTGCCACCAGCAGAGCTGGAAACACCATATATTTT	CATSRAGNTIYF	TRBV15	TRBJ1-3	few	.
TGTGCCAGCAGTGAGGCAGCCCAAAGCTCACCCCTCCACTTT	CASSEAAQSSPLHF	TRBV6-1	TRBJ1-6	.	.
TGCAGTGCTATCAAATCCCTCAGGGCTTTCTTT	CSAIKSLRAFF	TRBV20-1	TRBJ1-1	many	.
TGTGCCAGCAGTTTATCTAGTCACACAGATACGCAGTATTTT	CASSLSSHTDTQYF	TRBV12-3/TRBV12-4	TRBJ2-3	.	.
TGTGCCTGGAGGCGATTAAACACTGAAGCTTTCTTT	CAWRRLNTEAFF	TRBV30	TRBJ1-1	.	.
TGTGCCAGCAGCTTAAGAAAAACGGGACAGGGAAACACTGAAGCTTTCTTT	CASSLRKTGQGNTEAFF	TRBV5-6	TRBJ1-1	many	TRBD1
TGTGCCAGCAGCTTGGGCGGGCGAGAGACCCAGTACTTC	CASSLGGRETQYF	TRBV7-3	TRBJ2-5	many	.
TGTGCCAGTAGTATCCTGCCCGGGGACGGCGGGGAGCTGTTTTTT	CASSILPGDGGELFF	TRBV19	TRBJ2-2	many	.
TGTGCCAGCAGTTTATCGTCGGTTAGCCCAGGGGAGCAGTACTTC	CASSLSSVSPGEQYF	TRBV27	TRBJ2-7	many	.
TGCGCCAGCACCCGACTAGCGGGAGGTGAGCAGTTCTTC	CASTRLAGGEQFF	TRBV10-2	TRBJ2-1	.	TRBD2
TGTGCCAGCAGTGAACCGGAGGGATCGAAGGGAAACACCATATATTTT	CASSEPEGSKGNTIYF	TRBV25-1	TRBJ1-3	.	.
TGTGCCATCAGTGAGTCGTTGGGGGGGGGCTCGAACACCGGGGAGCTGTTTTTT	CAISESLGGGSNTGELFF	TRBV10-3	TRBJ2-2	.	.
TGTGCCGGCAGTTTCGGGGGGAGGAGCTCCTACGAGCAGTACTTC	CAGSFGGRSSYEQYF	TRBV12-3/TRBV12-4	TRBJ2-7	few	TRBD2
TGTGCCACCAGTGATGGACTACCCTACAATGAGCAGTTATTC	CATSDGLPYNEQLF	TRBV24-1	TRBJ2-1	.	.
TGTGCCACCAGCAACCGCCGGGCCGACGGGAGTGAAAAACTGTTTTTT	CATSNRRADGSEKLFF	TRBV15	TRBJ1-4	.	.